The clone carrying this T cell receptor (beta chain) has only a few counts. This entry is derived from a study of T cells in tumors after PD-1 blockade. Sequencing used immunoSEQ multiplex PCR; TCRdb keeps in-frame clones, though not all of them. The table includes about 60,000 clones, roughly 70% detected once. Trimming left V 0 bases short and J 8 bases short, with 14 bases between. The length of the CDR3 is 15 residues. Germline loops: CDR1 SGHDT, CDR2 YYEEEE. This receptor was obtained from a human donor with basal cell carcinoma. Sample: PBMCs, taken after anti-PD-1 treatment. V usage is TRBV5-6 and J usage is TRBJ1-4; tentative D call: TRBD1 (5 bases). The chain's CDR3 is CASSLEHSEGEKLFF. CDR3 DNA: TGTGCCAGCAGCTTGGAACACTCCGAGGGGGAAAAACTGTTTTTT.